What follows are 30 T cell receptor beta chains derived from one specimen sequenced in a study of blood T cells in healthy people across ages. A J-beta primer mix and a sample-barcoded 5' primer were used in a second PCR of roughly 6 to 11 cycles. TCRdb re-called the 5' RACE reads through MiXCR, storing one row per CDR3 protein. Among about 640,000 distinct CDR3 sequences, around 54% were seen once, and the ten largest hold around 37%. Specimen: blood. These receptors were obtained from a man aged 55 to 70 in good health.

The chain recombines TRBV5-4 with TRBJ1-2, with 10 bases aligning to TRBD1. The trim removed 3 bases at V and 4 bases at J, leaving 6 bases unmatched. CDR1 is SGHNT, CDR2 YYREEE, per germline (reference sequence). This CDR3 contains 15 residues. CDR3 residues: CASSWDGQGGYGYTF. Here the CDR3 DNA reads TGTGCCAGCAGCTGGGACGGACAGGGGGGCTATGGCTACACCTTC. Combining the CDR3 with reference TRBV5-4 and TRBJ1-2 gives the whole variable domain ETGVTQSPTHLIKTRGQQVTLRCSSQSGHNTVSWYQQALGQGPQFIFQYYREEENGRGNFPPRFSGLQFPNYSSELNVNALELDDSALYLCASSWDGQGGYGYTFGSGTRLTVV.

The genes are TRBV6-1 and TRBJ2-7; 9 bases agree with TRBD2. With 6 bases clipped from V and 1 base from J, the junction kept 13 bases outside the gene matches. Germline loops: CDR1 MNHNS, CDR2 SASEGT. The length of the CDR3 is 17 residues. CDR3 bases: TGTGCCAGCAGCCTGGCTGGCGGGGGGGCCGTATCCTACGAGCAGTACTTC. Translation: CASSLAGGGAVSYEQYF.

This clonotype has more than one count but fewer than ten. The chain employs TRBV6-6 and TRBJ2-7; D not certain. This CDR3 has 12 amino acids. Trimming removed 0 bases at V and 7 bases at J, with 7 bases between. Germline V CDR1 and CDR2: MNHNY, SVGAGI (reference sequence). This CDR3 is CASSYSAGEQYF. The CDR3 DNA reads TGTGCCAGCAGTTACTCCGCAGGAGAGCAGTACTTC.

The rearrangement uses TRBV21-1 and TRBJ1-4. TRBV21-1 counts as a pseudogene. The CDR3 loop spans 13 amino acids. CDR3 coding DNA: TGTGCCAGCACAAACGGATATAATGAAAAACTGTTTTTT. It yields the protein CASTNGYNEKLFF.

This clonotype was seen once. The V and J genes are TRBV4-2 and TRBJ2-1; D remains ambiguous. The CDR3 is 14 residues long. Trimming pared 0 bases from V and 8 bases from J, leaving 11 bases between. Looked up from germline, CDR1 is LGHNA and CDR2 is YNFKEQ. Here the CDR3 DNA reads TGTGCCAGCAGCCAAGATCTAGACTCGGATGAGCAGTTCTTC. This codes for CASSQDLDSDEQFF.

This rearrangement joins TRBV27 to TRBJ1-6, with 10 bases that match TRBD1. This CDR3 has 16 amino acids. Germline values: CDR1 MNHEY, CDR2 SMNVEV (reference sequence). V gave up 5 bases and J gave up 4 bases; unmatched junction bases: 5. CDR3 in amino acids: CASSPTGGFYNSPLHF. CDR3 in DNA: TGTGCCAGCAGTCCGACAGGGGGCTTTTATAATTCACCCCTCCACTTT.

The chain links TRBV28 to TRBJ1-2, with a weak D call TRBD1 (5 bases). V lost 5 bases, J lost 3 bases, and 16 bases lay in between. This CDR3 has 15 amino acids. Per the germline V gene, CDR1 is MDHEN and CDR2 is SYDVKM. The CDR3 loop is CASSLPSGPDYGYTF. CDR3 in DNA: TGTGCCAGCAGTCTACCATCAGGGCCGGACTATGGCTACACCTTC.

This clonotype was counted many times. The genes are TRBV5-1 and TRBJ2-5; D gene ambiguous. The CDR3 is 13 residues long. Germline CDR1 SGHRS, CDR2 YFSETQ. Trimming stripped 3 bases from V and 5 bases from J, with 11 bases between. CDR3 region: CASSSSFAETQYF. Written as DNA, the CDR3 is TGCGCCAGCAGCTCCAGTTTCGCGGAGACCCAGTACTTC.

In its sample, this clonotype was seen a few times. Mismatch with germline at one junction end may stem from a read error. The chain links TRBV5-1 to TRBJ2-7; the D gene is possibly TRBD1 (6 bases). The CDR3 runs to 14 residues. Germline CDR1 SGHRS, CDR2 YFSETQ. The CDR3, as DNA: TGTGCCAGCAGTTTACGAACAGGGTCCTACGAGCAGTACTTC. This translates into CASSLRTGSYEQYF.

J is TRBJ2-1 and V is TRBV6-1, with TRBD2 identical over 8 bases. Germline CDR1 MNHNS, CDR2 SASEGT. V shed 1 base, J shed 7 bases, and the junction held 6 bases outside the gene matches. This CDR3 region has 15 residues. The DNA of the CDR3 is TGTGCCAGCAGTGAAGTTAGCGGGGCGACTAATGAGCAGTTCTTC. This sequence encodes CASSEVSGATNEQFF.

This clonotype was seen only a few times. The CDR3 region is CASSFRTSGAHNEQFF. The CDR3 DNA reads TGTGCCAGCAGTTTCCGGACTAGCGGGGCCCACAATGAGCAGTTCTTC. The chain joins TRBV12-3 or TRBV12-4 to TRBJ2-1, with TRBD2 matching over 12 bases. Trimming took 3 bases from V and 5 from J; bases not matched to a gene: 5. The CDR3 is 16 residues long.

V gene TRBV27 combines with J gene TRBJ2-5; 7 positions agree with TRBD2. There are 16 residues in the CDR3. Germline loops: CDR1 MNHEY, CDR2 SMNVEV (reference sequence). The V gene end was trimmed by 5 bases and the J gene end by 2 bases; junction bases not matched to a gene: 11. In DNA form, the CDR3 reads TGTGCCAGCAGTGGGTTCGGGGCTAGCGGACAAGAGACCCAGTACTTC. It is translated as CASSGFGASGQETQYF.

This clonotype was counted between two and nine times. V is TRBV20-1 and J is TRBJ2-5; the match to TRBD2 covers 10 bases. The trim removed 1 base at V and 1 base at J, leaving 6 bases unmatched. The CDR3 runs to 16 residues. Germline CDR1 reads DFQATT; CDR2 reads SNEGSKA (reference sequence). CDR3 in DNA: TGCAGTGCTAGAGTCGAGCGGGGGGGCCTCCAAGAGACCCAGTACTTC. It yields the protein CSARVERGGLQETQYF.

V and J are TRBV11-2 and TRBJ2-7; D ambiguous. The germline V gene has CDR1 SGHAT and CDR2 FQNNGV. The CDR3 runs 14 residues. V was trimmed by 1 base and J by 3 bases, leaving 10 bases between them. CDR3 DNA sequence: TGTGCCAGCAGCTTAGGCCACGGCATCTACGAGCAGTACTTC. Encoded protein: CASSLGHGIYEQYF.

The rearrangement links TRBV20-1 to TRBJ2-5, with D perhaps TRBD1 (5 bases). Germline-derived CDR1 and CDR2 are DFQATT and SNEGSKA (reference sequence). Trimming removed 1 base at V and 4 bases at J, with 10 bases between. This CDR3 is 13 amino acids long. The CDR3 DNA follows: TGCAGTGCTAGAGCGGCAGGGTTAGAGACCCAGTACTTC. Protein: CSARAAGLETQYF.

The CDR3 DNA reads as TGTGCCAGCAGCGTCTCAGGGGGAGGATACAATGAGCAGTTCTTC. As protein: CASSVSGGGYNEQFF. The genes are TRBV9 and TRBJ2-1; D is perhaps TRBD1 (7 bases). The V end was cut by 2 bases, the J end by 4 bases, with 13 bases between. There are 15 residues in the CDR3. The germline CDR1 and CDR2 sequences are SGDLS and YYNGEE.

This clonotype was observed once. The J gene is TRBJ1-1, the V gene TRBV20-1; D might be TRBD1 (5 bases). The V and J ends lost 0 bases and 4 bases respectively, with 15 bases between them. The CDR3 covers 15 residues. Germline values: CDR1 DFQATT, CDR2 SNEGSKA (reference sequence). The CDR3 nucleotides read TGCAGTGCTAGAGACTTTGACAGAAGAGCCACTGAAGCTTTCTTT. This codes for CSARDFDRRATEAFF.

V gene TRBV7-2 combines with J gene TRBJ2-5, with 8 bases that match TRBD2. The CDR3 loop spans 14 amino acids. Germline V gene sequence: CDR1 SGHTA, CDR2 FQGNSA. V lost 5 bases, J lost 5 bases, and 7 bases stayed unmatched. The CDR3 is CASSVKAGGETQYF. The CDR3, as DNA: TGTGCCAGCAGCGTAAAGGCGGGGGGCGAGACCCAGTACTTC. The full variable domain, in which reference TRBV7-2 and TRBJ2-5 provide the parts outside the CDR3, is GAGVSQSPSNKVTEKGKDVELRCDPISGHTALYWYRQSLGQGLEFLIYFQGNSAPDKSGLPSDRFSAERTGGSVSTLTIQRTQQEDSAVYLCASSVKAGGETQYFGPGTRLLVL.

This clonotype was counted between two and nine times. The chain joins TRBV2 to TRBJ2-2; the D gene could be TRBD1 or TRBD2 (5 bases each). The germline V and J ends were trimmed by 7 bases and 0 bases, with 9 bases remaining between them. Looked up from germline, CDR1 is SNHLY and CDR2 is FYNNEI. This CDR3 contains 14 residues. CDR3 sequence reads: CASMRGANTGELFF. The CDR3 bases are TGTGCCAGCATGAGGGGCGCGAACACCGGGGAGCTGTTTTTT.

The chain combines TRBV7-9 with TRBJ2-2; no firm D call. This CDR3 has 15 amino acids. The ends were cut back, 5 bases at V and 0 bases at J, with 10 bases in the middle. CDR1 and CDR2 from the germline V gene are SEHNR and FQNEAQ (reference sequence). Written as DNA, the CDR3 is TGTGCCAGCAGCCCTCAATGGGCGAACACCGGGGAGCTGTTTTTT. This sequence encodes CASSPQWANTGELFF. The full variable domain, rest sourced from reference TRBV7-9 and TRBJ2-2, is DTGVSQNPRHKITKRGQNVTFRCDPISEHNRLYWYRQTLGQGPEFLTYFQNEAQLEKSRLLSDRFSAERPKGSFSTLEIQRTEQGDSAMYLCASSPQWANTGELFFGEGSRLTVL.

The gene calls are TRBV2 and TRBJ2-3; 7 nucleotides line up with TRBD2. The CDR3 has 13 amino acids. V was clipped by 6 bases and J by 4 bases; unmatched bases: 4. CDR1 and CDR2 (germline): SNHLY, FYNNEI. As DNA, the CDR3 is TGTGCCAGCAGGCGGGGGTCGGCAGATACGCAGTATTTT. It encodes CASRRGSADTQYF.

The V and J genes are TRBV10-3 and TRBJ1-4; D uncertain. There are 12 residues in the CDR3. The V end was cut by 6 bases, the J end by 5 bases, with 7 bases between. In germline, CDR1 is ENHRY, CDR2 SYGVKD. For the CDR3, the DNA is TGTGCCATCAGGGCCAAGAATGAAAAACTGTTTTTT. It specifies CAIRAKNEKLFF.

This clonotype was seen once. The chain is built from TRBV2 and TRBJ2-5; TRBD1 matches at 7 bases. From germline, CDR1 is SNHLY and CDR2 FYNNEI. This CDR3 is built from 15 residues. Trimming removed 7 bases from V and 0 bases from J; junction bases left unmatched: 8. CDR3 protein: CASKWETGNQETQYF. The CDR3 nucleotides are TGTGCCAGCAAGTGGGAGACAGGGAACCAAGAGACCCAGTACTTC.

The sample holds one count of this clonotype. The genes are TRBV4-1 and TRBJ2-5, with TRBD2 matching 7 bases. CDR1 is MGHRA and CDR2 is YSYEKL in the germline V gene. The V segment lost 1 base and the J segment 5 bases; nucleotides outside the gene matches: 7. The CDR3 length is 15 residues. The CDR3 reads CASSQGWGGLETQYF. In DNA form, the CDR3 reads TGCGCCAGCAGCCAAGGATGGGGAGGGCTTGAGACCCAGTACTTC.

The rearrangement uses TRBV20-1 and TRBJ2-1, with unresolved D. The J call may be incorrect, as the DNA end agrees better with TRBJ2-7. Germline V gene data show CDR1 as DFQATT and CDR2 as SNEGSKA (reference sequence). The CDR3 totals 15 residues. CDR3 loop: CSARVTPEPYNEQYF. DNA for the CDR3: TGCAGTGCTAGAGTGACCCCCGAACCCTACAATGAGCAGTACTTC.

V gene TRBV9 combines with J gene TRBJ2-7; a weak D match, TRBD2 (6 bases). This CDR3 has 14 residues. Trimming took off 0 bases at V and 4 bases at J, with 11 bases between the two ends. Germline CDR1 reads SGDLS; CDR2 reads YYNGEE. This CDR3 reads CASSVGDGRYEQYF. DNA of the CDR3: TGTGCCAGCAGCGTAGGTGACGGGAGATACGAGCAGTACTTC.

This chain uses TRBV20-1 with TRBJ2-1, with a weak D call TRBD1 (6 bases). V was trimmed by 6 bases and J by 5 bases, leaving 14 bases between them. The germline V gene encodes CDR1 DFQATT and CDR2 SNEGSKA (reference sequence). This CDR3 has 13 amino acids. The CDR3 here is CSASGRGNNEQFF. The CDR3, as DNA: TGCAGTGCCTCGGGAAGGGGGAACAATGAGCAGTTCTTC.

In its sample, this clonotype was seen many times. This rearrangement joins TRBV28 to TRBJ1-6; D is ambiguous. CDR3 size: 14 residues. Trimming shortened V by 4 bases and J by 7 bases, and 11 bases separated the two germline ends. The V gene's germline CDR1 is MDHEN and CDR2 SYDVKM. CDR3 DNA: TGTGCCAGCAGTTCTAGGGTGGGGAATTCACCCCTCCACTTT. Encoded protein: CASSSRVGNSPLHF. Looking up the rest from reference TRBV28 and TRBJ1-6 gives the full variable domain: DVKVTQSSRYLVKRTGEKVFLECVQDMDHENMFWYRQDPGLGLRLIYFSYDVKMKEKGDIPEGYSVSREKKERFSLILESASTNQTSMYLCASSSRVGNSPLHFGNGTRLTVT.

The genes are TRBV6-5 and TRBJ1-1, with no clear D. Trimming stripped 4 bases from V and 4 bases from J, with 13 bases between. From germline, CDR1 is MNHEY and CDR2 SVGAGI. This CDR3 region has 14 residues. The CDR3 region is CASSSNGGRTEAFF. CDR3 nucleotide sequence: TGTGCCAGCAGTTCCAACGGTGGACGCACTGAAGCTTTCTTT.

The rearrangement uses TRBV20-1 and TRBJ2-3, with 8 bases identical to TRBD2. The CDR3 length is 15 residues. Germline CDR1 DFQATT, CDR2 SNEGSKA (reference sequence). The trim removed 0 bases at V and 6 bases at J, leaving 8 bases unmatched. In DNA, the CDR3 is TGCAGTGCTAGAGACGGGACTAGAATGGCGGATACGCAGTATTTT. Translating it yields CSARDGTRMADTQYF.